This T cell receptor (beta chain) was retrieved from a study of blood T cell repertoires in COVID-19. Overall study: The samples span acute and convalescent COVID-19 from the United States, Italy and Spain. T cells, B-cell-depleted T cells, or PBMCs supplied cDNA or gDNA.

Authors' processing steps: Estimation of nucleated cell counts relied on the amplification of reference gene primers. Only in-frame clones appear in the TCRdb table, and some are missing; sequencing was by immunoSEQ multiplex PCR. V, J and clone size are those of that table, while D and trimming were read from the DNA. Of about 78,000 clones listed, around 77% are singletons. Looked up from germline, CDR1 is SGHRS and CDR2 is YFSETQ. The germline V and J ends were trimmed by 0 bases and 0 bases, with 10 bases remaining between them. The CDR3 has 16 amino acids. The sequence derives from a human donor in a cohort sampled during active COVID-19. The sample taken for sequencing was peripheral blood. The chain combines TRBV5-1 with TRBJ1-3; no clear D. CDR3 amino acids: CASSLGGSYSGNTIYF. As DNA, the CDR3 is TGCGCCAGCAGCTTGGGAGGCAGTTACTCTGGAAACACCATATATTTT.